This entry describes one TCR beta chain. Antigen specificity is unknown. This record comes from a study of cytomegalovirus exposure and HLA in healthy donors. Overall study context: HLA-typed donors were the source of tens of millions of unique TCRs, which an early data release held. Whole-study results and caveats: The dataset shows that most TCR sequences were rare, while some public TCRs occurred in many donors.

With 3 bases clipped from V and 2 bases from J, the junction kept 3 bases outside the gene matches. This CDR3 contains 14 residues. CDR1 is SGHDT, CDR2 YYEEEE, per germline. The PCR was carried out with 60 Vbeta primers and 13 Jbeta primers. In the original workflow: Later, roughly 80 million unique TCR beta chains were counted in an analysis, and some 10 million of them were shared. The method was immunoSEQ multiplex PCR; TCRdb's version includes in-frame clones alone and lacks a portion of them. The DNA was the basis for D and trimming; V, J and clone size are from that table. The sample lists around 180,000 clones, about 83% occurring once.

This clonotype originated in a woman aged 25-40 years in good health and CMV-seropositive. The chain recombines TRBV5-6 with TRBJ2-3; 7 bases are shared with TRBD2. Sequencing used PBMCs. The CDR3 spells CASSSRDYTDTQYF. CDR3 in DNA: TGTGCCAGCAGCTCCAGGGACTACACAGATACGCAGTATTTT.